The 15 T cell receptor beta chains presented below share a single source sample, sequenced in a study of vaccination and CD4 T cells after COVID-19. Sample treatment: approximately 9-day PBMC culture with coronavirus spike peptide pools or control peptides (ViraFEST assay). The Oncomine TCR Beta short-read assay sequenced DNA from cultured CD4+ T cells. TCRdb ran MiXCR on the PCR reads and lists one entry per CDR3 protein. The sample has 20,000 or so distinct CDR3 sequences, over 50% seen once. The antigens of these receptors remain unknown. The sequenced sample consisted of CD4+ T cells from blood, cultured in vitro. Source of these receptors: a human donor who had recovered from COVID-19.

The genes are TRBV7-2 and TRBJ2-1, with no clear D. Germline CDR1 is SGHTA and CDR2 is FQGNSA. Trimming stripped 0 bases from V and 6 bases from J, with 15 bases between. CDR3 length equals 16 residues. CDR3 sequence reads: CASSLALDSDSNEQFF. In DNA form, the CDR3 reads TGTGCCAGCAGCTTAGCGTTGGATTCAGATTCCAATGAGCAGTTCTTC. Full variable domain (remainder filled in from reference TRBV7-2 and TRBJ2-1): GAGVSQSPSNKVTEKGKDVELRCDPISGHTALYWYRQSLGQGLEFLIYFQGNSAPDKSGLPSDRFSAERTGGSVSTLTIQRTQQEDSAVYLCASSLALDSDSNEQFFGPGTRLTVL.

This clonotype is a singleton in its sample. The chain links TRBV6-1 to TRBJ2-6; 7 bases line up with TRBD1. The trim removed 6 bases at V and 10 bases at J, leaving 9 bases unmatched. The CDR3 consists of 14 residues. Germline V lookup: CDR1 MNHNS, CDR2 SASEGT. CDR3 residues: CASRPGTERNVLTF. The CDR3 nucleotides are TGTGCCAGCAGACCTGGGACAGAACGAAACGTCCTGACTTTC.

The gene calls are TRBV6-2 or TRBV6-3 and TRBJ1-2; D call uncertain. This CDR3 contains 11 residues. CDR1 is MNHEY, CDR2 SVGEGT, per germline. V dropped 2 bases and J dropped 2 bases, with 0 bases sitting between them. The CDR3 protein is CASSYNYGYTF. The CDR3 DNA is TGTGCCAGCAGTTACAACTATGGCTACACCTTC.

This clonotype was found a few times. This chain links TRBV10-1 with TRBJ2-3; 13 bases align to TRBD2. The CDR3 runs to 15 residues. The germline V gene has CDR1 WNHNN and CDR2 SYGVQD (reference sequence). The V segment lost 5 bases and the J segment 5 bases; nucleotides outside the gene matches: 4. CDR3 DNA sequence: TGCGCCAGCAGTCCGGGACTAGCGGGACAAGATACGCAGTATTTT. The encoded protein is CASSPGLAGQDTQYF.

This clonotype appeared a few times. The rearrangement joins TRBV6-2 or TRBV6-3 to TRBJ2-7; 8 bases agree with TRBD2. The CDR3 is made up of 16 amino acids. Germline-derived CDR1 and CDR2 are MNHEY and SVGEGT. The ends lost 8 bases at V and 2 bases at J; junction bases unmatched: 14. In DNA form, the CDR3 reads TGTGCCAGCGCAGGTAGCGGGGACTCTCTTCCCTACGAGCAGTACTTC. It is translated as CASAGSGDSLPYEQYF.

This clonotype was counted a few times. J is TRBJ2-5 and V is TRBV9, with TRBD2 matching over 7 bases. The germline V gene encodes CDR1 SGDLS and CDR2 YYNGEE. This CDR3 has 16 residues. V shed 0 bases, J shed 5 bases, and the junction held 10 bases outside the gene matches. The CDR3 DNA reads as TGTGCCAGCAGCGTAGCTACGGGGGGTGGGTGGGAGACCCAGTACTTC. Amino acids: CASSVATGGGWETQYF. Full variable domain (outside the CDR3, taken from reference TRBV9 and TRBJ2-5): DSGVTQTPKHLITATGQRVTLRCSPRSGDLSVYWYQQSLDQGLQFLIQYYNGEERAKGNILERFSAQQFPDLHSELNLSSLELGDSALYFCASSVATGGGWETQYFGPGTRLLVL.

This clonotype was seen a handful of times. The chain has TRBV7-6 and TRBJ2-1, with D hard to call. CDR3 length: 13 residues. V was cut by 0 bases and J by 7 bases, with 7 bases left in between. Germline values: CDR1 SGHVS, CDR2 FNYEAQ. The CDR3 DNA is TGTGCCAGCAGCTTAGCGGGGTTGAATGAGCAGTTCTTC. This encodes CASSLAGLNEQFF.

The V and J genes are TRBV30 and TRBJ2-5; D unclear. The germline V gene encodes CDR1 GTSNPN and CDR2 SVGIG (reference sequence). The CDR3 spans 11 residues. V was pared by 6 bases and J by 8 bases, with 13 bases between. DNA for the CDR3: TGTGCCTGCTCGTCTGCGGAAACCCAGTACTTC. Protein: CACSSAETQYF. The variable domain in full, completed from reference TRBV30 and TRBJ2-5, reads SQTIHQWPATLVQPVGSPLSLECTVEGTSNPNLYWYRQAAGRGLQLLFYSVGIGQISSEVPQNLSASRPQDRQFILSSKKLLLSDSGFYLCACSSAETQYFGPGTRLLVL.

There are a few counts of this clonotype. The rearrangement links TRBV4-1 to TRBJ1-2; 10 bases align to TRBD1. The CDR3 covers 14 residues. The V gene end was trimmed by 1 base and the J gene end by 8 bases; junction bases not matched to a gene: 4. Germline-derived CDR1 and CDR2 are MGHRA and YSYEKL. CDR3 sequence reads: CASSQAGTGVGYTF. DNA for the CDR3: TGCGCCAGCAGCCAAGCGGGGACAGGGGTAGGCTACACCTTC.

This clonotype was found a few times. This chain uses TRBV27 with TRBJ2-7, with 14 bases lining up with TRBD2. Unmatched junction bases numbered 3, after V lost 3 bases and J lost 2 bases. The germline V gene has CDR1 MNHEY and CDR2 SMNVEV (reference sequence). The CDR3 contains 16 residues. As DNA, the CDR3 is TGTGCCAGCAGTTTGGGGGGACTAGCGGGGGCCTACGAGCAGTACTTC. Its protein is CASSLGGLAGAYEQYF.

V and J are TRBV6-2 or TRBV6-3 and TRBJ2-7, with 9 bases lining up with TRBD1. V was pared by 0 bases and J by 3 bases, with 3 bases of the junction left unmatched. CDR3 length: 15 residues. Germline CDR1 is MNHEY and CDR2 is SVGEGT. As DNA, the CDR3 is TGTGCCAGCAGTTACTCAGGGACAGGGAACTACGAGCAGTACTTC. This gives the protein CASSYSGTGNYEQYF.

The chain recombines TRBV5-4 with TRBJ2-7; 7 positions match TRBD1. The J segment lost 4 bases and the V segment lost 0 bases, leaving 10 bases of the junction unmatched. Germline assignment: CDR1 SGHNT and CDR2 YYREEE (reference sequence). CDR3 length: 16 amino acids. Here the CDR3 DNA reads TGTGCCAGCAGCTTGGGTCAGGGCAGGGGGTTTTACGAGCAGTACTTC. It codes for CASSLGQGRGFYEQYF.

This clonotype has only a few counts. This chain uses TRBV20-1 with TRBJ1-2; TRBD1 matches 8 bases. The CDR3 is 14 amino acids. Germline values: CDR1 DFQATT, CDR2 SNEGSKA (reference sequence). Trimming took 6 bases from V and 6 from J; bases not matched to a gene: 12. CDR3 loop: CSAVNSDREDGYTF. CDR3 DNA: TGCAGTGCGGTGAACTCGGACAGGGAAGATGGCTACACCTTC.

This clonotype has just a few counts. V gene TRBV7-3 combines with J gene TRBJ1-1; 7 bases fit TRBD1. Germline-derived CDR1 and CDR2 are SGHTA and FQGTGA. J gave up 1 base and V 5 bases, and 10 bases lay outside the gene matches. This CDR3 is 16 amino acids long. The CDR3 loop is CASSPVGGGQNTEAFF. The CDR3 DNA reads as TGTGCCAGCAGCCCCGTAGGAGGGGGCCAGAACACTGAAGCTTTCTTT.

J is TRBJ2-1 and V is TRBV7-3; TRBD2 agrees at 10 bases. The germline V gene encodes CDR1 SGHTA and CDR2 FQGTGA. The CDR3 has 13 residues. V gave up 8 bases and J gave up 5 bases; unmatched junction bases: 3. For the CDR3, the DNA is TGTGCCAGCGGAACTAGCGGGGACAATGAGCAGTTCTTC. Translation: CASGTSGDNEQFF. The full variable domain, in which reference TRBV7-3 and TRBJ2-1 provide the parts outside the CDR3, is GAGVSQTPSNKVTEKGKYVELRCDPISGHTALYWYRQSLGQGPEFLIYFQGTGAADDSGLPNDRFFAVRPEGSVSTLKIQRTERGDSAVYLCASGTSGDNEQFFGPGTRLTVL.